The 5 T cell receptor beta chains listed next were all sequenced from one sample in a study of blood T cell repertoires in COVID-19. This table comes from immunoSEQ multiplex PCR, and its TCRdb copy is limited to in-frame clones, with some not included. The sample records roughly 130,000 clones, 90% being singletons. The specimen was peripheral blood. The receptors here all came from a man in his fifties or sixties with COVID-19, enrolled during active disease.

The CDR3, as DNA: TGTGCCAGCAGTATGGGACAGGCGAACACTGAAGCTTTCTTT. Translating gives CASSMGQANTEAFF. The rearrangement links TRBV28 to TRBJ1-1; 8 bases agree with TRBD1. The CDR3 spans 14 residues. CDR1 and CDR2 (germline): MDHEN, SYDVKM. V was pared by 5 bases and J by 1 base, with 3 bases of the junction left unmatched.

In DNA, the CDR3 is TGTGCCAGCAGCTTAGATCGGGGATCCGAGCAGTACTTC. Translated: CASSLDRGSEQYF. The gene calls are TRBV7-6 and TRBJ2-7; TRBD2 is a possible D gene (5 bases). The CDR3 is made up of 13 amino acids. Germline CDR1 is SGHVS and CDR2 is FNYEAQ. V lost 1 base, J lost 6 bases, and 10 bases lay in between.

The chain has TRBV2 and TRBJ2-5, with 7 bases lining up with TRBD1. Germline V CDR1 and CDR2: SNHLY, FYNNEI. The CDR3 covers 14 residues. The V gene end was trimmed by 5 bases and the J gene end by 5 bases; junction bases not matched to a gene: 8. This chain's CDR3 is CASSPTGTIETQYF. The CDR3 nucleotides read TGTGCCAGCAGTCCGACAGGGACGATTGAGACCCAGTACTTC.

The chain employs TRBV24-1 and TRBJ2-5, with 9 positions matching TRBD1. V lost 4 bases and J lost 5; bases outside the gene matches: 4. The CDR3 has 14 amino acids. CDR1 is KGHDR and CDR2 is SFDVKD in the germline V gene. The CDR3 loop is CATSDRQGGETQYF. Here the CDR3 DNA reads TGTGCCACCAGTGACCGACAGGGGGGGGAGACCCAGTACTTC.

The V and J genes are TRBV12-5 and TRBJ1-5; TRBD1 matches at 8 bases. The length of the CDR3 is 14 residues. The junction had 5 bases not matched to a gene; V was cut back by 7 bases and J by 3 bases. Germline CDR1 LGHNT, CDR2 FRNRAP. CDR3 nucleotide sequence: TGTGCTAGTGCCTCACAGGGGGTCAATCAGCCCCAGCATTTT. It codes for CASASQGVNQPQHF.